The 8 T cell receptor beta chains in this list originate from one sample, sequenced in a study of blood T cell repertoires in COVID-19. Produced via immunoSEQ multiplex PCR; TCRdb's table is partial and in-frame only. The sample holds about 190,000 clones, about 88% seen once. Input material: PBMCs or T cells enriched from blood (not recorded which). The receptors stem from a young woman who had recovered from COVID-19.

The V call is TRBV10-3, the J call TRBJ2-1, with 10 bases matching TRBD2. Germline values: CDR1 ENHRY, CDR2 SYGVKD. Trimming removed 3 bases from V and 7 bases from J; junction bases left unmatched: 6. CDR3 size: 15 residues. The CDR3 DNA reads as TGTGCCATCAGTGAAAGAACTAGCGGGATAAATGAGCAGTTCTTC. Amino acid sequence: CAISERTSGINEQFF.

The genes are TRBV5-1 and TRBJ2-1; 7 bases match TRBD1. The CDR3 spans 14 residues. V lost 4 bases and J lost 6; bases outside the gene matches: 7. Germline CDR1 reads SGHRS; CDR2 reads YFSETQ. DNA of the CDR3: TGCGCCAGCAGCACCGGGACAGCGGCCAATGAGCAGTTCTTC. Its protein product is CASSTGTAANEQFF.

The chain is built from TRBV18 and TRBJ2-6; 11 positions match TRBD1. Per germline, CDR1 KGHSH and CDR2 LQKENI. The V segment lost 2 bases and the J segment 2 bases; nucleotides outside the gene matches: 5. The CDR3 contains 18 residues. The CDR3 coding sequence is TGTGCCAGCTCACCATTCCGGGACAGGGGGGCTGGGGCCAACGTCCTGACTTTC. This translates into CASSPFRDRGAGANVLTF. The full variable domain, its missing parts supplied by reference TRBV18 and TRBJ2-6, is NAGVMQNPRHLVRRRGQEARLRCSPMKGHSHVYWYRQLPEEGLKFMVYLQKENIIDESGMPKERFSAEFPKEGPSILRIQQVVRGDSAAYFCASSPFRDRGAGANVLTFGAGSRLTVL.

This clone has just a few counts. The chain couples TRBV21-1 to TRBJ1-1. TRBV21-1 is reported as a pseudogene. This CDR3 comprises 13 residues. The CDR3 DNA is TGTGCCAGCAGCCGGGGAAAGAACACTGAAGCTTTCTTT. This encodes CASSRGKNTEAFF.

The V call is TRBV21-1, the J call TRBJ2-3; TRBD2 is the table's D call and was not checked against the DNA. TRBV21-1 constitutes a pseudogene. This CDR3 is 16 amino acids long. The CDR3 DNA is TGTGCCAGCAGCTCCCAGACTAGCGGGGTCACAGATACGCAGTATTTT. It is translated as CASSSQTSGVTDTQYF.

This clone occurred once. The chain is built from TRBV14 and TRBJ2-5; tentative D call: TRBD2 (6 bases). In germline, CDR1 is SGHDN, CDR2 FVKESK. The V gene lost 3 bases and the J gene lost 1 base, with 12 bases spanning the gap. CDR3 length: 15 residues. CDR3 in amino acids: CASSQAGLFQETQYF. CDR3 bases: TGTGCCAGCAGCCAGGCGGGGCTCTTCCAAGAGACCCAGTACTTC.

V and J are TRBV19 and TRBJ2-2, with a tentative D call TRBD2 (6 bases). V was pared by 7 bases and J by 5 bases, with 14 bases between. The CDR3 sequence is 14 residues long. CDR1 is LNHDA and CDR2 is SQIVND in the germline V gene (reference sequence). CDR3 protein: CASTFGGRTGELFF. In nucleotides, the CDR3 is TGTGCCAGTACCTTTGGGGGGAGGACCGGGGAGCTGTTTTTT. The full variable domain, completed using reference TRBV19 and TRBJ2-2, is DGGITQSPKYLFRKEGQNVTLSCEQNLNHDAMYWYRQDPGQGLRLIYYSQIVNDFQKGDIAEGYSVSREKKESFPLTVTSAQKNPTAFYLCASTFGGRTGELFFGEGSRLTVL.

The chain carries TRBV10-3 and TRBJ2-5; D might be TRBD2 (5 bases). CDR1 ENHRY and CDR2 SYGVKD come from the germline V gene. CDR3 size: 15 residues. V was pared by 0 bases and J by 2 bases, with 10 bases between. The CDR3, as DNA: TGTGCCATCAGTGAGTCGAGAGGGCAACAAGAGACCCAGTACTTC. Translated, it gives CAISESRGQQETQYF.